The 15 T cell receptor beta chains listed next were all sequenced from one sample in a study of blood T cells in healthy people across ages. A sample-barcoded 5' primer and a J-beta primer mix were used in a second PCR of about 7 to 12 cycles. From the 5' RACE reads, TCRdb called clonotypes with MiXCR, one entry per CDR3 protein. The table shows over a million distinct CDR3 sequences, with about 45% occurring only once. The sequenced material came from blood. Receptor source: a woman under 30 in good health.

The gene calls are TRBV7-9 and TRBJ1-1, with no clear D. The CDR3 is 17 residues long. Germline CDR1 reads SEHNR; CDR2 reads FQNEAQ (reference sequence). Deletions cut 2 bases from V and 1 base from J, with 17 bases between. The CDR3 is CASSLTRLRWGNTEAFF. The DNA for the CDR3 is TGTGCCAGCAGCTTAACACGGTTACGTTGGGGGAACACTGAAGCTTTCTTT.

There are a few counts of this clonotype. CDR3 region: CASSSSGAVINYGYTF. The DNA of the CDR3 is TGTGCCAGCAGCTCCTCCGGGGCAGTGATTAACTATGGCTACACCTTC. The rearrangement uses TRBV7-9 and TRBJ1-2; D perhaps matches TRBD1 (5 bases). The CDR3 is 16 residues long. The V end was cut by 4 bases, the J end by 1 base, with 16 bases between. The germline V gene encodes CDR1 SEHNR and CDR2 FQNEAQ (reference sequence).

The chain links TRBV27 to TRBJ2-5; a weak D match, TRBD1 (5 bases). Trimming removed 5 bases at V and 11 bases at J, with 15 bases between. The CDR3 has 12 residues. Germline-derived CDR1 and CDR2 are MNHEY and SMNVEV (reference sequence). The CDR3 sequence is CASSQGDLLQYF. The CDR3 DNA sequence: TGTGCCAGCAGTCAAGGGGATCTCCTACAGTACTTC.

In this sample, this clonotype turned up many times. A read error may produce the germline difference seen at one junction end. The CDR3 region is CASSRGRYNEQFF. CDR3 in DNA: TGTGCCAGTAGCCGGGGACGATACAATGAGCAGTTCTTC. V and J are TRBV3-1 and TRBJ2-1; D is perhaps TRBD1 or TRBD2 (5 bases each). Germline V lookup: CDR1 LGHDT, CDR2 YNNKEL (reference sequence). The CDR3 totals 13 residues.

CDR3 in amino acids: CASSLGQRGETQYF. In DNA, the CDR3 is TGTGCCAGCAGTTTAGGGCAGAGGGGAGAGACCCAGTACTTC. The chain employs TRBV12-3 or TRBV12-4 and TRBJ2-5, with D perhaps assigned TRBD1 or TRBD2 (5 bases each). V lost 1 base, J lost 4 bases, and 10 bases lay in between. The CDR3 totals 14 residues.

This clonotype was counted ten times or more. The chain joins TRBV5-6 to TRBJ1-2, with D unresolved. This CDR3 contains 13 residues. V shed 4 bases and J shed 4 bases, with 11 bases lying between them. The V gene's germline CDR1 is SGHDT and CDR2 YYEEEE. CDR3 loop: CASSARRLYGYTF. As DNA, the CDR3 is TGTGCCAGCAGCGCTAGACGCCTCTATGGCTACACCTTC. The variable domain in full, with the rest retrieved from reference TRBV5-6 and TRBJ1-2, is DAGVTQSPTHLIKTRGQQVTLRCSPKSGHDTVSWYQQALGQGPQFIFQYYEEEERQRGNFPDRFSGHQFPNYSSELNVNALLLGDSALYLCASSARRLYGYTFGSGTRLTVV.

V is TRBV29-1 and J is TRBJ2-5; weak D call: TRBD1 (7 bases). Germline values: CDR1 SQVTM, CDR2 ANQGSEA. Trimming removed 5 bases at V and 4 bases at J, with 14 bases between. The CDR3 is 13 amino acids. CDR3 DNA: TGCAGCGTTTTAGGAGGGGGCCGAGAGACCCAGTACTTC. Its protein is CSVLGGGRETQYF.

The chain is built from TRBV3-1 and TRBJ2-2, with D possibly being TRBD2 (6 bases). The V gene lost 7 bases and the J gene lost 0 bases, with 15 bases spanning the gap. CDR3 length equals 16 residues. Germline lookup yields CDR1 LGHDT and CDR2 YNNKEL (reference sequence). CDR3 bases: TGTGCCAGCACCGGGGGAAGGGGACCGAACACCGGGGAGCTGTTTTTT. Translated, it gives CASTGGRGPNTGELFF.

This chain connects TRBV28 to TRBJ1-5; D remains ambiguous. The CDR3 is 14 amino acids. The germline V gene has CDR1 MDHEN and CDR2 SYDVKM. With 10 bases removed from V and 1 base from J, the gap between germline ends came to 14 bases. DNA for the CDR3: TGTGCCACCCGAGTACACAACAGCAATCAGCCCCAGCATTTT. This encodes CATRVHNSNQPQHF.

The gene calls are TRBV10-3 and TRBJ1-2; tentatively, D is TRBD1 (6 bases). The length of the CDR3 is 12 residues. Germline lookup yields CDR1 ENHRY and CDR2 SYGVKD. V was clipped by 5 bases and J by 8 bases, with 12 bases between them. CDR3 amino acids: CAISPRGAGYTF. Written as DNA, the CDR3 is TGTGCCATCAGTCCGAGGGGGGCCGGCTACACCTTC.

This chain's CDR3 is CSASTSGTETQFF. The CDR3 nucleotides read TGCAGTGCTAGTACTAGCGGGACGGAGACCCAGTTCTTC. This chain joins TRBV20-1 and TRBJ2-1; 10 nucleotides line up with TRBD2. Germline lookup yields CDR1 DFQATT and CDR2 SNEGSKA (reference sequence). Trimming removed 3 bases from V and 13 bases from J; junction bases left unmatched: 9. This CDR3 has 13 amino acids.

This sequence joins TRBV20-1 and TRBJ2-3, with 11 nucleotides matching TRBD2. CDR3 length: 15 residues. From germline, CDR1 is DFQATT and CDR2 SNEGSKA (reference sequence). Unmatched junction bases numbered 5, after V lost 4 bases and J lost 2 bases. This chain's CDR3 is CSATTSGGSTDTQYF. CDR3 DNA sequence: TGCAGTGCTACCACTAGCGGGGGTTCCACAGATACGCAGTATTTT.

This clonotype has a handful of counts. V usage is TRBV2 and J usage is TRBJ2-3; no clear D gene. CDR1 SNHLY and CDR2 FYNNEI come from the germline V gene. V shed 4 bases and J shed 10 bases, with 12 bases lying between them. The CDR3 length is 12 residues. The CDR3 loop is CASSGPAHAQYF. The CDR3 nucleotides read TGTGCCAGCAGTGGCCCTGCCCATGCGCAGTATTTT. The variable domain in full, completed from reference TRBV2 and TRBJ2-3, reads EPEVTQTPSHQVTQMGQEVILRCVPISNHLYFYWYRQILGQKVEFLVSFYNNEISEKSEIFDDQFSVERPDGSNFTLKIRSTKLEDSAMYFCASSGPAHAQYFGPGTRLTVL.

V usage is TRBV14 and J usage is TRBJ2-7, with D uncertain. The germline V gene encodes CDR1 SGHDN and CDR2 FVKESK. V gave up 6 bases and J gave up 3 bases, with 6 bases separating them. There are 11 residues in the CDR3. The CDR3 here is CASRPDYEQYF. As DNA, the CDR3 is TGTGCCAGCAGGCCAGACTACGAGCAGTACTTC.

The table lists this clonotype with a few counts. The rearrangement uses TRBV11-2 and TRBJ2-7; 10 bases are shared with TRBD1. Germline V gene sequence: CDR1 SGHAT, CDR2 FQNNGV. This CDR3 comprises 15 residues. Trimming at V came to 1 base and at J to 2 bases, leaving 2 bases not matched to a gene. As DNA, the CDR3 is TGTGCCAGCAGCTTAGCAGACAGGGGGCCCTACGAGCAGTACTTC. Its translation: CASSLADRGPYEQYF.